A single sample is the source of the 11 T cell receptor beta chains below, sequenced in a study of monozygotic twins with inflammatory bowel disease. TCRdb re-analyzed the 5' RACE reads; it lists each CDR3 protein once, without DNA. The repertoire shows about 450,000 distinct CDR3 sequences; the top ten hold 2.4%. Sequenced: blood. The receptors stem from a human donor with ulcerative colitis or Crohn's disease, or a healthy co-twin of an affected twin (not recorded which).

The chain joins TRBV20-1 to TRBJ2-3; TCRdb calls TRBD1, which cannot be checked without DNA. CDR1 and CDR2 (germline): DFQATT, SNEGSKA (reference sequence). The length of the CDR3 is 15 residues. The CDR3 spells CSARAGTPGTDTQYF.

V usage is TRBV19 and J usage is TRBJ2-1. Germline V gene data show CDR1 as LNHDA and CDR2 as SQIVND (reference sequence). The CDR3 is 12 amino acids. This chain's CDR3 is CASSIILGEQFF.

This CDR3 is CASSPPLGVGFFF. The rearrangement joins TRBV14 to TRBJ1-4; the TRBD1 assignment by TCRdb is unverifiable without DNA. The CDR3 loop spans 13 amino acids. Germline assignment: CDR1 SGHDN and CDR2 FVKESK.

This chain connects TRBV9 to TRBJ1-4. CDR3 length: 15 amino acids. Germline loops: CDR1 SGDLS, CDR2 YYNGEE. The CDR3 sequence is CASNLRGGTNEKLFF.

This chain uses TRBV12-3 or TRBV12-4 with TRBJ1-6; TCRdb lists TRBD1, though no DNA is available to test this call. This CDR3 has 13 amino acids. This chain's CDR3 is CASSATGKPPLHF.

This chain links TRBV7-2 with TRBJ2-7; TCRdb returns TRBD2, unconfirmable since there is no DNA. The CDR3 sequence is 15 residues long. CDR1 and CDR2 (germline): SGHTA, FQGNSA. This CDR3 is CASSSLAVSSYEQYF.

This chain connects TRBV6-1 to TRBJ2-7; TCRdb picks TRBD1, but there is no DNA to check that call. This CDR3 is built from 15 residues. Germline V gene lookup returns CDR1 MNHNS and CDR2 SASEGT. The CDR3 spells CASSEAQGRGYEQYF.

V is TRBV12-3 or TRBV12-4 and J is TRBJ2-1; TCRdb selects TRBD2, and the lack of DNA leaves this call unchecked. This CDR3 spans 15 amino acids. The CDR3 loop reads CASSLTGLYGLEQFF.

CDR3 sequence reads: CAGSLSTRSDTEAFF. The chain is built from TRBV5-1 and TRBJ1-1. Germline loops: CDR1 SGHRS, CDR2 YFSETQ. The length of the CDR3 is 15 residues.

The rearrangement joins TRBV12-3 or TRBV12-4 to TRBJ2-5; the D gene TCRdb calls, TRBD2, cannot be checked with no DNA. The CDR3 covers 15 residues. The CDR3 sequence is CASREGGTSRETQYF.

The CDR3 sequence is CASSPVDLVNTEAFF. This rearrangement joins TRBV18 to TRBJ1-1. Germline V gene lookup returns CDR1 KGHSH and CDR2 LQKENI. CDR3 length: 15 residues.